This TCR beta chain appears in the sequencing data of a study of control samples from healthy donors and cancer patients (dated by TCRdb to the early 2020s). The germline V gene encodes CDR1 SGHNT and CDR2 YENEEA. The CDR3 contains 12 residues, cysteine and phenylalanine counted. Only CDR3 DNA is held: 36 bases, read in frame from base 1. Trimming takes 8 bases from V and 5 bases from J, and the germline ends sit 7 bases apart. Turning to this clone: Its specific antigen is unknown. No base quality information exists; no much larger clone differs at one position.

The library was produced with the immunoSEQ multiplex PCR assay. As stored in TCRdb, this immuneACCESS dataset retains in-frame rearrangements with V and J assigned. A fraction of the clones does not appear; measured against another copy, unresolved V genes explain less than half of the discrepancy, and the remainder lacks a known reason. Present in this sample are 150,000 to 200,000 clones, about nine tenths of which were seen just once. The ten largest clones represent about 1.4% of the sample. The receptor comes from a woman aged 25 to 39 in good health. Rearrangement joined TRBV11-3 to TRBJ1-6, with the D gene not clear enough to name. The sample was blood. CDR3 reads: CASRSHNSPLHF. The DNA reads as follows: TGTGCCAGCCGTTCCCATAATTCACCCCTCCACTTT.